A selection of T cell receptor beta chains follows, all from one sample in a study of cytomegalovirus exposure and HLA in healthy donors. Produced via immunoSEQ multiplex PCR; TCRdb's table is partial and in-frame only. The table shows 80,000 to 100,000 clones, with around three quarters occurring only once. Sequenced material: PBMCs. These receptors were collected from a male donor in good health and CMV-seropositive. CDR3s include the opening cysteine and the closing phenylalanine or tryptophan. The D gene is left open where the match is weak. Clone size is stated in some rows and not others, as once, few, many or a class when expanded.

d_gene,v_gene,j_gene,abundance,CDR3aa,CDR3nt
-,TRBV5-5,TRBJ2-6,few,CASSLVLSGANVLTF,TGTGCCAGCAGCTTGGTACTCTCTGGGGCCAACGTCCTGACTTTC
-,TRBV6-5,TRBJ1-6,-,CASSYSWQYNSPLHF,TGTGCCAGCAGTTACTCTTGGCAGTATAATTCACCCCTCCACTTT
-,TRBV19,TRBJ1-5,-,CASSNERWEPQHF,TGTGCCAGTAGTAATGAGCGTTGGGAGCCCCAGCATTTT
TRBD1,TRBV4-1,TRBJ2-2,once,CASSRNPGQANTGELFF,TGCGCCAGCAGCCGGAATCCGGGACAGGCGAACACCGGGGAGCTGTTTTTT
-,TRBV6-1,TRBJ1-5,-,CASSEFWFQGSNQPQHF,TGTGCCAGCAGTGAATTTTGGTTCCAGGGGAGCAATCAGCCCCAGCATTTT
TRBD1,TRBV6-1,TRBJ2-3,-,CASSSGTGTDTQYF,TGTGCCAGCAGTTCCGGGACAGGCACAGATACGCAGTATTTT
-,TRBV5-4,TRBJ1-2,few,CASSFARETNYGYTF,TGTGCCAGCAGCTTTGCCCGAGAAACTAACTATGGCTACACCTTC
-,TRBV5-1,TRBJ1-1,few,CASSFDLSGTNTEAFF,TGCGCCAGCAGCTTTGATTTATCAGGTACGAACACTGAAGCTTTCTTT
-,TRBV7-3,TRBJ2-7,-,CASSLDIGYEQYF,TGTGCCAGCAGCTTAGATATCGGCTACGAGCAGTACTTC
-,TRBV27,TRBJ1-1,-,CASSLDGTPNTEAFF,TGTGCCAGCAGTTTAGATGGGACACCCAACACTGAAGCTTTCTTT
TRBD1,TRBV11-2,TRBJ1-6,-,CASSLEPGQGNSPLHF,TGTGCCAGCAGCTTAGAGCCGGGACAGGGGAATTCACCCCTCCACTTT
-,TRBV27,TRBJ2-3,-,CASCLRVLGTDTQYF,TGTGCCAGCTGCCTCAGGGTGCTTGGCACAGATACGCAGTATTTT
-,TRBV4-2,TRBJ2-5,-,CASSPARVETQYF,TGTGCCAGCAGCCCGGCGAGGGTAGAGACCCAGTACTTC
TRBD2,TRBV4-1,TRBJ2-7,-,CASSLFGGGAYEQYF,TGCGCCAGCAGCCTCTTTGGCGGGGGGGCCTACGAGCAGTACTTC
-,TRBV9,TRBJ1-2,few,CASSVDRNYGYTF,TGTGCCAGCAGCGTAGACAGGAACTATGGCTACACCTTC
TRBD1,TRBV7-9,TRBJ2-7,-,CASSLELPGGEQYF,TGTGCCAGCAGTCTGGAATTACCAGGGGGCGAGCAGTACTTC
-,TRBV30,TRBJ1-2,-,CAWSGGRADGYTF,TGTGCCTGGAGTGGGGGCAGGGCGGATGGCTACACCTTC
TRBD1,TRBV6-1,TRBJ1-2,-,CASRKGQGDGYTF,TGTGCCAGCAGGAAGGGACAGGGCGATGGCTACACCTTC
-,TRBV27,TRBJ1-2,-,CASSFGGTNYGYTF,TGTGCCAGCAGTTTTGGGGGGACTAACTATGGCTACACCTTC
-,TRBV11-2,TRBJ1-3,once,CASSFTGSSGNTIYF,TGTGCCAGCAGCTTTACAGGGAGCTCTGGAAACACCATATATTTT
-,TRBV6-6,TRBJ1-1,-,CASSSSGGMNTEAFF,TGTGCCAGCAGTTCATCCGGGGGGATGAACACTGAAGCTTTCTTT
TRBD1,TRBV5-6,TRBJ1-6,-,CASSRDRINSPLHF,TGTGCCAGCAGCCGGGACAGGATTAATTCACCCCTCCACTTT
-,TRBV7-2,TRBJ2-3,-,CASSPHSQNTQYF,TGTGCCAGCAGCCCCCATAGCCAAAATACGCAGTATTTT
-,TRBV19,TRBJ2-2,-,CASTSTRNTGELFF,TGTGCCAGTACCTCCACGAGGAACACCGGGGAGCTGTTTTTT
TRBD1,TRBV18,TRBJ1-4,-,CASSPRGTGSEKLFF,TGTGCCAGCTCACCGCGCGGGACAGGGAGTGAAAAACTGTTTTTT
TRBD1,TRBV10-3,TRBJ2-3,-,CAISERTGERLNTQYF,TGTGCCATCAGTGAACGGACAGGGGAAAGGTTGAATACGCAGTATTTT
-,TRBV5-1,TRBJ1-5,few,CASSLEGQWQPQHF,TGCGCCAGCAGCTTGGAGGGGCAGTGGCAGCCCCAGCATTTT
-,TRBV4-1,TRBJ2-4,-,CASSQRGLAKNIQYF,TGCGCCAGCAGCCAAAGGGGTCTAGCCAAAAACATTCAGTACTTC
-,TRBV11-2,TRBJ2-3,-,CASSLVGSDTQYF,TGTGCCAGCAGCTTAGTCGGTTCAGATACGCAGTATTTT
-,TRBV18,TRBJ1-5,-,CASSPGQTSNQPQHF,TGTGCCAGCTCACCAGGGCAGACAAGCAATCAGCCCCAGCATTTT
-,TRBV5-6,TRBJ1-4,-,CASSPDSSHEKLFF,TGTGCCAGCAGCCCCGACTCCTCCCATGAAAAACTGTTTTTT
TRBD1,TRBV7-9,TRBJ2-7,-,CASSFGQGEYEQYF,TGTGCCAGCAGCTTCGGACAGGGTGAATACGAGCAGTACTTC
-,TRBV4-1,TRBJ2-7,-,CASSQVERGLDSSYEQYF,TGCGCCAGCAGCCAAGTCGAAAGGGGATTAGACTCTTCCTACGAGCAGTACTTC
-,TRBV7-2,TRBJ1-2,-,CASSLSFDGREGYTF,TGTGCCAGCAGCTTAAGTTTCGACGGGAGGGAGGGCTACACCTTC
-,TRBV7-2,TRBJ2-5,-,CASSPGGTQETQYF,TGTGCCAGCAGTCCCGGAGGAACGCAAGAGACCCAGTACTTC
-,TRBV6-1,TRBJ1-1,-,CASNVQMNTEAFF,TGTGCCAGCAACGTGCAGATGAACACTGAAGCTTTCTTT
-,TRBV15,TRBJ2-7,-,CATSRDRKGGEQYF,TGTGCCACCAGCAGAGACCGGAAAGGGGGTGAGCAGTACTTC